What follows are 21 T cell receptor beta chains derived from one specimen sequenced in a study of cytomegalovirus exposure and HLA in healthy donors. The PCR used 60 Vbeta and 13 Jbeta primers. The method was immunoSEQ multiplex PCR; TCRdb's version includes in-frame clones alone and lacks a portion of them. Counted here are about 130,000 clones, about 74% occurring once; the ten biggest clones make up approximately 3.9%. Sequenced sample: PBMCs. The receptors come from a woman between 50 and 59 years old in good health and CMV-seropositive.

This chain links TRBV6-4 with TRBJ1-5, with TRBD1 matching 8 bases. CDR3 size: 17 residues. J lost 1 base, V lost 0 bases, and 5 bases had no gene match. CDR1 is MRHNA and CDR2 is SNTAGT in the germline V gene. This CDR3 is CASSDSPRQGSNQPQHF. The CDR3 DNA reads TGTGCCAGCAGTGACTCGCCCAGACAGGGGAGCAATCAGCCCCAGCATTTT.

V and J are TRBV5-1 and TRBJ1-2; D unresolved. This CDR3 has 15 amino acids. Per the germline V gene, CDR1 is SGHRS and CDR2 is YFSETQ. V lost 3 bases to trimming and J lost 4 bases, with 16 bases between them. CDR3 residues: CASSWPGRRAYGYTF. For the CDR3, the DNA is TGCGCCAGCAGCTGGCCCGGGAGGCGGGCCTATGGCTACACCTTC.

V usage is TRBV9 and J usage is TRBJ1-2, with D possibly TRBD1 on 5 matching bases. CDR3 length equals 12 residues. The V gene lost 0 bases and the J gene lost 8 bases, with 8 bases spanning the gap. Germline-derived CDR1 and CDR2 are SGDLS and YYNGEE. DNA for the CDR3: TGTGCCAGCAGCGTAGGAGCAGGGGGCTACACCTTC. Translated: CASSVGAGGYTF.

Written as DNA, the CDR3 is TGTGCCAGCAGCCTCGTCACAGGGGGAGGGGAGACCCAGTACTTC. It specifies CASSLVTGGGETQYF. This chain connects TRBV7-2 to TRBJ2-5, with D perhaps TRBD1 (8 bases). Between the trimmed V and J ends, which lost 5 bases and 5 bases, there was a span of 18 bases. Germline loops: CDR1 SGHTA, CDR2 FQGNSA. The CDR3 totals 15 residues.

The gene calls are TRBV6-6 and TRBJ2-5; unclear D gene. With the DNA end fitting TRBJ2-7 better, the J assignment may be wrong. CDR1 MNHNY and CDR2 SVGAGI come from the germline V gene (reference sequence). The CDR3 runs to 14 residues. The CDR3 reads CASSYSREFYEQYF. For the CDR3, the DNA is TGTGCCAGCAGTTACTCGAGAGAATTCTACGAGCAGTACTTC.

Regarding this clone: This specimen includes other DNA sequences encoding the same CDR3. CDR3 nucleotide sequence: TGTGCCAGCAGCGAGGCGGGAGAAGGGTCCTACGAGCAGTACTTC. Translating gives CASSEAGEGSYEQYF. The chain carries TRBV6-1 and TRBJ2-7; TRBD2 aligns across 7 bases. The germline V gene has CDR1 MNHNS and CDR2 SASEGT. V dropped 6 bases and J dropped 1; count of bases not matched to a gene: 9. This CDR3 has 15 residues.

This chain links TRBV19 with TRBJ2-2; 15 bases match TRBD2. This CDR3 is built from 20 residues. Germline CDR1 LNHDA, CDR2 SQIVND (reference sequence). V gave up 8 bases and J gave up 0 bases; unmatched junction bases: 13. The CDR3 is CASLPLRTSGGAANTGELFF. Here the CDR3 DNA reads TGTGCCAGTCTTCCTCTCAGGACTAGCGGGGGGGCCGCGAACACCGGGGAGCTGTTTTTT.

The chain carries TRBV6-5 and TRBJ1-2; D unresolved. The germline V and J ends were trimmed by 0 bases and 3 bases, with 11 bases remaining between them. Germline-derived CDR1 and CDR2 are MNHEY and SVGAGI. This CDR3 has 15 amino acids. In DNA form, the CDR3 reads TGTGCCAGCAGTTACTCCTTGGTTTCGGACTATGGCTACACCTTC. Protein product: CASSYSLVSDYGYTF.

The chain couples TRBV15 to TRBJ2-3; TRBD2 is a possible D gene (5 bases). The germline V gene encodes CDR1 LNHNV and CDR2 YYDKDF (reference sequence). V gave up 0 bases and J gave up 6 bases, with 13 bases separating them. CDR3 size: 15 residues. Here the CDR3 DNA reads TGTGCCACCAGCAGAGATAAGGCTAGCAAGGATACGCAGTATTTT. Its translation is CATSRDKASKDTQYF.

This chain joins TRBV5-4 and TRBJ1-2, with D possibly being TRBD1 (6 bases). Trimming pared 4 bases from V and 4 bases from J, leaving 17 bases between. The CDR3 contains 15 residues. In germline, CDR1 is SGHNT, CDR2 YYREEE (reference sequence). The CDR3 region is CASSRGGVQSYGYTF. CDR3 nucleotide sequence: TGTGCCAGCAGCAGAGGGGGGGTGCAAAGCTATGGCTACACCTTC.

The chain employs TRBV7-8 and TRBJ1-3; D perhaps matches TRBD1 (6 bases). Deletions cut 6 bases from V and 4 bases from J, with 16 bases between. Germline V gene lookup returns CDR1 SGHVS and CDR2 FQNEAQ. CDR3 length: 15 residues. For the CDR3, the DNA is TGTGCCAGCAGTCGGGTCCGGGACACAGGAAACACCATATATTTT. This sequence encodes CASSRVRDTGNTIYF.

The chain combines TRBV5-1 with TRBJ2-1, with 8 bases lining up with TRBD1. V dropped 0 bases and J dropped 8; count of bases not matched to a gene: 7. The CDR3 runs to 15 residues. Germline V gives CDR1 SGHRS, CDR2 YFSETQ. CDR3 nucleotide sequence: TGCGCCAGCAGCTTGGGCCAGGGGGCGCCGTATGAGCAGTTCTTC. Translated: CASSLGQGAPYEQFF.

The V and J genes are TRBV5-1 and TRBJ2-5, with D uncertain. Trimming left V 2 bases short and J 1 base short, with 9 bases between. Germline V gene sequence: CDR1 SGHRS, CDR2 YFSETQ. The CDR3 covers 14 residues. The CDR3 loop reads CASSFRQVQETQYF. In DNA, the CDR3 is TGCGCCAGCAGCTTTCGGCAGGTCCAAGAGACCCAGTACTTC.

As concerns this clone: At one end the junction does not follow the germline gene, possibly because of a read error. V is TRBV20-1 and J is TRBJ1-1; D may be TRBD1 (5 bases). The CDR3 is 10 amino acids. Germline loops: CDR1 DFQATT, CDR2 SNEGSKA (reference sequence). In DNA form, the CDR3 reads TGCAGTGTCATGGACACCGAAGCTTTCTTT. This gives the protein CSVMDTEAFF.

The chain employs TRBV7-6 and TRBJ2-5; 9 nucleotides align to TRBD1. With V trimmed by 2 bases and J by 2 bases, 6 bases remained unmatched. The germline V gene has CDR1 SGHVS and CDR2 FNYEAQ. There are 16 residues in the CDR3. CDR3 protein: CASSLMTGGPQETQYF. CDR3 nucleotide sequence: TGTGCCAGCAGCTTAATGACAGGGGGACCTCAAGAGACCCAGTACTTC.

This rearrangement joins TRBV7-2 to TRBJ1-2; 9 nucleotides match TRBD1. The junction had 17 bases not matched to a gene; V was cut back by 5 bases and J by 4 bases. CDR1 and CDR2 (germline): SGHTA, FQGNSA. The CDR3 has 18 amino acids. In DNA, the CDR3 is TGTGCCAGCAGCCTAGGGGGACAGGGTATTTTAAGACCCTATGGCTACACCTTC. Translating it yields CASSLGGQGILRPYGYTF.

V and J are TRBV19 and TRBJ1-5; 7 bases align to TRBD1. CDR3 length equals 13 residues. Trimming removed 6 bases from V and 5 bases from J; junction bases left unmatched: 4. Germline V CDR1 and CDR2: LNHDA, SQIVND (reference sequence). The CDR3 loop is CASRRQGDQPQHF. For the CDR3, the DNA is TGTGCCAGTAGGAGACAGGGAGATCAGCCCCAGCATTTT.

DNA of the CDR3: TGTGCCACCGAGAGCGGGGACTCCTACAATGAGCAGTTCTTC. Translation: CATESGDSYNEQFF. The chain couples TRBV6-1 to TRBJ2-1; 7 bases line up with TRBD2. The CDR3 extends over 14 amino acids. Per the germline V gene, CDR1 is MNHNS and CDR2 is SASEGT. J was trimmed by 0 bases and V by 10 bases; bases with no gene match: 6.

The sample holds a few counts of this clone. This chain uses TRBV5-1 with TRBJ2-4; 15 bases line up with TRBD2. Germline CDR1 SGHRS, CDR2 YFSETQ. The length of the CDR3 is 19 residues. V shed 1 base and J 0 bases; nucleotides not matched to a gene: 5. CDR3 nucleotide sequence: TGCGCCAGCAGCTTGCGGACTAGCGGGGGGGCCGGAGCCAAAAACATTCAGTACTTC. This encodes CASSLRTSGGAGAKNIQYF.

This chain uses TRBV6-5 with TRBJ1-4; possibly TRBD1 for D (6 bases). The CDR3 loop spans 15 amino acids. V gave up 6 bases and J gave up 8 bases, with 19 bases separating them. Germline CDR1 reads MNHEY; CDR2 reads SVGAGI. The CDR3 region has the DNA TGTGCCAGCAGGGGGACGTGGGGGCCGGAGGAAAAACTGTTTTTT. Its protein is CASRGTWGPEEKLFF.

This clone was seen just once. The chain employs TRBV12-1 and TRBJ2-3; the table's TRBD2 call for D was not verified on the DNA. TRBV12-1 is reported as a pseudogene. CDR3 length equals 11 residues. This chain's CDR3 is CANYCTDTQYF. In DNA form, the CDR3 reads TGTGCCAACTACTGCACAGATACGCAGTATTTT.